The clone carrying this T cell receptor beta chain was counted between two and nine times. Its target is unknown. Being one base from a much bigger clone, this may be a read error. The data were taken from a study of tumor and adjacent non-tumor tissue in lung cancer. Study at large: On average, productive TCRbeta reads reached about 4.2 million per sample. Study outcomes and limitations: Higher tumor TCR diversity was associated with shorter survival.

CDR3 length: 13 amino acids. CDR1 is MDHEN and CDR2 is SYDVKM in the germline V gene. V was trimmed by 5 bases and J by 11 bases, leaving 18 bases between them. The library came from three nested PCR rounds adapted from ARM-PCR protocols. TCRdb used MiXCR to reprocess the multiplex PCR reads, holding one entry per CDR3 protein. The sample consists of approximately 86,000 distinct CDR3 sequences, roughly 72% of them appearing once. The template was RNA from unsorted bulk tissue. Sequenced input: lung tumor tissue. The V gene is TRBV28, the J gene TRBJ1-1, with D unresolved. The receptor's source is a middle-aged woman with non-small cell lung cancer. The CDR3 bases are TGTGCCAGCAGTCTACCCCAAGGCATACGGGCTTTCTTT. Translating it yields CASSLPQGIRAFF.